This T cell receptor beta chain is drawn from a study of neurological immune-mediated disorders. Study-wide background: The disease course was relapsing-remitting in roughly 31 and secondary progressive in about 8.5% of the 34 multiple sclerosis patients. Study-wide results and limits: No CDR3 amino acid sequences recurred among expanded clones across subjects, suggesting private repertoires in all groups. Among 34 multiple sclerosis patients, 18 had repertoires that phylogenetic grouping placed in one related-CDR3 cluster, a possible signature.

Via MiXCR, TCRdb re-called the 5' RACE reads, giving one row per CDR3 protein. The sample gives approximately 74,000 distinct CDR3 sequences, around 5% of which show up once; just under 7.5% is in the top ten. Turning to this clonotype: The target antigen is unknown.

This CDR3 has 15 amino acids. CDR1 is SGHVS, CDR2 FQNEAQ, per germline. Trimming removed 5 bases from V and 5 bases from J, with 18 bases in between. Stored at -80 C, 2 million PBMCs were the source of the unsorted libraries. This receptor was taken from a man aged 18 to 29 with multiple sclerosis. Sequencing was performed on PBMCs. V gene TRBV7-8 combines with J gene TRBJ1-1; TRBD1 is a possible D gene (6 bases). CDR3: CASSPSGTNGTEAFF. The DNA of the CDR3 is TGTGCCAGCAGCCCCTCTGGGACAAACGGAACTGAAGCTTTCTTT.